This is a list of T cell receptor beta chains from one sample in a study of Ad26.COV2.S vaccination and SARS-CoV-2 variants. Libraries were prepared by immunoSEQ multiplex PCR; TCRdb keeps only in-frame clonotypes and omits some of them. The sample records around 250,000 clones, approximately 88% being singletons. The source material was peripheral blood, sampled in a trial of Ad26.COV2.S vaccine versus placebo. Receptor source: a person between 18 and 65 years old who received the Ad26.COV2.S COVID-19 vaccine or a placebo. Each CDR3 is given with its conserved first and last residue. D genes are given only for firm matches.

j_gene | v_gene | d_gene | CDR3aa | CDR3nt
TRBJ2-7 | TRBV7-9 | TRBD2 | CASASPGGSSYEQYF | TGTGCCAGCGCCTCCCCCGGGGGGAGCTCCTACGAGCAGTACTTC
TRBJ2-7 | TRBV6-5 | TRBD1 | CASSYGTGYSEQYF | TGTGCCAGCAGTTACGGGACAGGGTACTCCGAGCAGTACTTC
TRBJ2-1 | TRBV10-3 | TRBD2 | CAISDMGLAENEQFF | TGTGCCATCAGTGACATGGGACTAGCTGAGAATGAGCAGTTCTTC
TRBJ2-3 | TRBV6-2/TRBV6-3 | . | CASSYSKGFRTDTQYF | TGTGCCAGCAGTTACTCGAAAGGTTTTCGAACAGATACGCAGTATTTT
TRBJ2-3 | TRBV27 | TRBD1 | CASSQLRTGFITYTQYF | TGTGCCAGCAGCCAACTCCGGACAGGGTTCATCACATATACGCAGTATTTT
TRBJ2-1 | TRBV4-2 | . | CASSQAQRAEGNEQFF | TGTGCCAGCAGCCAAGCCCAGAGGGCGGAGGGGAATGAGCAGTTCTTC
TRBJ2-5 | TRBV14 | . | CASSSRRTLGETQYF | TGTGCCAGCAGCTCACGCCGGACGTTAGGGGAGACCCAGTACTTC
TRBJ2-2 | TRBV11-1 | TRBD1 | CASSQGGVSTGELFF | TGTGCCAGCAGCCAAGGGGGCGTAAGCACCGGGGAGCTGTTTTTT
TRBJ1-1 | TRBV6-5 | . | CASLRRPNTEAFF | TGTGCCAGCCTGAGGCGGCCGAACACTGAAGCTTTCTTT
TRBJ1-2 | TRBV28 | TRBD1 | CASRETGGGNYGYTF | TGTGCCAGCAGAGAGACAGGGGGGGGCAACTATGGCTACACCTTC
TRBJ1-2 | TRBV10-3 | TRBD1 | CAISESDRNYGYTF | TGTGCCATCAGTGAGTCGGACAGGAACTATGGCTACACCTTC
TRBJ2-2 | TRBV11-2 | TRBD2 | CASSLAGTSGFAGELFF | TGTGCCAGCAGCCTTGCCGGGACTAGCGGGTTCGCCGGGGAGCTGTTTTTT
TRBJ2-1 | TRBV27 | TRBD2 | CASSPGLAGGSEQFF | TGTGCCAGCAGTCCGGGACTAGCGGGGGGGAGTGAGCAGTTCTTC
TRBJ2-1 | TRBV5-1 | TRBD2 | CATAGGGGEQFF | TGCGCCACCGCGGGGGGCGGGGGAGAGCAGTTCTTC
TRBJ2-5 | TRBV14 | . | CASSQVIQTQYF | TGTGCCAGCAGCCAAGTCATCCAGACCCAGTACTTC